These T cell receptor beta chains were read from a single sample in a study of long-term antiretroviral therapy in people with HIV. Profiled with immunoSEQ multiplex PCR; TCRdb holds only in-frame clones, not every one. The sample holds fewer than 25,000 clones, 95% seen once. Here the sequenced sample was unsorted PBMCs, taken roughly 5 years after starting antiretroviral therapy. These receptors all come from a woman aged 50 to 60 with HIV. The CDR3 runs from the conserved cysteine through the conserved F or W. D genes are given only for firm matches. Clone sizes are given selectively: once, few, many, or a class where the clone is expanded.

v_call	j_call	clone_size	d_call	cdr3_nt	cdr3_aa
TRBV4-1	TRBJ2-7	-	TRBD2	TGCGCCAGCAGCCAAGCATTGCGGGAGGTTGCCGAGCAGTACTTC	CASSQALREVAEQYF
TRBV29-1	TRBJ2-7	-	TRBD2	TGCAGCGTTGGACTAGCGGGGAACTACGAGCAGTACTTC	CSVGLAGNYEQYF
TRBV21-1	TRBJ2-7	-	-	TGTGCCAGCACGAAGCGACAGGGACCCTACGAGCAGTACTTC	CASTKRQGPYEQYF
TRBV5-5	TRBJ2-7	-	-	TGTGCCAGCAGCTTGAGTAAGGTTCTTCGTGTATACGAGCAGTACTTC	CASSLSKVLRVYEQYF
TRBV10-3	TRBJ2-7	once	-	TGTGCCATCAGTCCGACAGGTTACGAGCAGTACTTC	CAISPTGYEQYF
TRBV4-3	TRBJ2-3	-	-	TGCGCCAGCAGCCAAGATTCAACAGATACGCAGTATTTT	CASSQDSTDTQYF
TRBV5-1	TRBJ2-7	-	TRBD2	TGCGCCAGCAGCTTGGGCGGGGGTTCTTCGGTAGAGCAGTACTTC	CASSLGGGSSVEQYF
TRBV2	TRBJ2-3	-	TRBD2	TGTGCCAGCAGTGATTCTAGCGGGGGCCTCACAGATACGCAGTATTTT	CASSDSSGGLTDTQYF
TRBV14	TRBJ2-1	-	-	TGTGCCAGCAGCGGGGGGTGGGCGGCTGGTGAGCAGTTCTTC	CASSGGWAAGEQFF
TRBV29-1	TRBJ1-2	-	-	TGCAGCGATAGAGACGGTACCTTATATGGCTACACCTTC	CSDRDGTLYGYTF
TRBV28	TRBJ1-4	-	-	TGTGCCAGCAGCGCGGGACAAGTAGGAAAACTGTTTTTT	CASSAGQVGKLFF
TRBV19	TRBJ2-7	-	-	TGTGCCAGTAGTCCCGCCTTTAGCTACGAGCAGTACTTC	CASSPAFSYEQYF
TRBV7-2	TRBJ1-2	-	-	TGTGCCAGCAGCTTAGGGGGTAGGGTGAAATTTAATGGCTACACCTTC	CASSLGGRVKFNGYTF
TRBV6-1	TRBJ2-1	-	TRBD1	TGTGCCACCCGTCCCGAGGAGACAGGGCCCAATGAGCAGTTCTTC	CATRPEETGPNEQFF
TRBV6-1	TRBJ1-5	once	-	TGTGCCAGCAGTGAAAGGCATTCCGGTATAACACGCCTAGCCCAGCATTTT	CASSERHSGITRLAQHF
TRBV6-5	TRBJ2-1	-	-	TGTGCCAGCAGTTTCTCAAGCAATGAGCAGTTCTTC	CASSFSSNEQFF
TRBV7-3	TRBJ2-1	-	-	TGTGCCAGCAGCTACGGGCGGGGACTCCTGTTCTTC	CASSYGRGLLFF
TRBV29-1	TRBJ2-5	-	-	TGCAGCGTCGAAGGACAGCGGAGGGAGACCCAGTACTTC	CSVEGQRRETQYF
TRBV11-1	TRBJ2-2	-	-	TGTGCCAGCAGCTTATCGGGTGGCGGGGAGCTGTTTTTT	CASSLSGGGELFF
TRBV2	TRBJ2-1	-	TRBD2	TGTGCCAGCACCTTGGGCCCCGGACTAGCGGGACGATCCTACAATGAGCAGTTCTTC	CASTLGPGLAGRSYNEQFF
TRBV28	TRBJ1-5	-	-	TGTGCCAGCAGTTTATTGGCCGACACACTAACCTTCAATCAGCCCCAGCATTTT	CASSLLADTLTFNQPQHF
TRBV11-3	TRBJ2-5	-	-	TGTGCCAGCAGCTCCCAGGGAAACCAAGAGACCCAGTACTTC	CASSSQGNQETQYF
TRBV6-1	TRBJ2-5	-	-	TGTGCCAGCAGTGCGAGGAGATTATCCGAAGAGACCCAGTACTTC	CASSARRLSEETQYF
TRBV10-1	TRBJ1-5	-	-	TGCGCCAGGGCCCCCAGGCAGGGAAGTCAGCCCCAGCATTTT	CARAPRQGSQPQHF
TRBV7-3	TRBJ1-3	-	-	TGTGCCAGCAGCTTAACCCCGCAAGGGTCTGGAAACACCATATATTTT	CASSLTPQGSGNTIYF
TRBV6-5	TRBJ2-7	-	TRBD2	TGTGCCAGCAGGACTAGCGGGGGCGACGAGCAGTACTTC	CASRTSGGDEQYF
TRBV28	TRBJ1-5	-	-	TGTGCCAGCAGTTTAGGGGGAGGGTCCCAGCCCCAGCATTTT	CASSLGGGSQPQHF
TRBV6-5	TRBJ2-1	once	-	TGTGCCAGCAGTTACGGTCTTTTCTCCTACAATGAGCAGTTCTTC	CASSYGLFSYNEQFF
TRBV29-1	TRBJ2-1	-	-	TGCAGCGCCGGTCGGGCTAGCGCACCCAATGAGCAGTTCTTC	CSAGRASAPNEQFF
TRBV4-2	TRBJ1-2	-	-	TGTGCCAGCAGCCAAGAAAAAGGGGGGGTACACGGCTACACCTTC	CASSQEKGGVHGYTF
TRBV29-1	TRBJ1-4	-	-	TGCAGCGTTCTGACAACTAATGAAAAACTGTTTTTT	CSVLTTNEKLFF
TRBV7-8	TRBJ1-4	-	TRBD1	TGTGCCAGCAGCTTAGGGCAGGGGGCCGAAAAACTGTTTTTT	CASSLGQGAEKLFF
TRBV7-8	TRBJ2-5	-	TRBD2	TGTGCCAGCAGCTTACTAGGGACTAGCGGGAGCCAAGAGACCCAGTACTTC	CASSLLGTSGSQETQYF
TRBV5-4	TRBJ1-2	-	-	TGTGCCAGCAGCTTGGACCGCTATGGCTACACCTTC	CASSLDRYGYTF
TRBV27	TRBJ1-2	-	TRBD1	TGTGCCAGCAGATCCGCGGGACAGGGAAAGGGCTACACCTTC	CASRSAGQGKGYTF
TRBV6-1	TRBJ1-1	-	-	TGTGCCAGCAGCTTAACAGTGAACACTGAAGCTTTCTTT	CASSLTVNTEAFF
TRBV5-1	TRBJ1-1	-	-	TGCGCCAGCAGCTTGGGGGGCGGGGCGTCCACTGAAGCTTTCTTT	CASSLGGGASTEAFF
TRBV28	TRBJ2-1	-	-	TGTGCCAGCAGTTTATCCGACAATGAGCAGTTCTTC	CASSLSDNEQFF
TRBV19	TRBJ1-2	-	-	TGTGCCAGTAGTATTGGGGAGCACTATGGCTACACCTTC	CASSIGEHYGYTF
TRBV25-1	TRBJ1-1	-	TRBD1	TGTGCCAGCAGTGAAGCAGGGGGCTACACTGAAGCTTTCTTT	CASSEAGGYTEAFF
TRBV7-9	TRBJ2-1	-	-	TGTGCCAGCAGCTTATCGGTTGAGCAGTTCTTC	CASSLSVEQFF
TRBV18	TRBJ2-5	-	TRBD2	TGTGCCAGCTCACCATTTGATAGCGGGGGAGCGGGAGAGACCCAGTACTTC	CASSPFDSGGAGETQYF
TRBV11-2	TRBJ2-3	-	-	TGTGCCAGCAGCTTAGATCTGACAGGAGATACGCAGTATTTT	CASSLDLTGDTQYF
TRBV7-3	TRBJ2-1	-	-	TGTGCCAGCAGCGCAACTACCAATGAGCAGTTCTTC	CASSATTNEQFF
TRBV7-9	TRBJ1-5	-	-	TGTGCCAGCAGCTTACAGGAACATCAGCCCCAGCATTTT	CASSLQEHQPQHF
TRBV7-6	TRBJ2-2	-	-	TGTGCCAGCAGCTTAGCTATAGAGTCGGACGGGGAGCTGTTTTTT	CASSLAIESDGELFF
TRBV27	TRBJ2-7	-	-	TGTGCCAGCAGTGGCCTCCCGGGGGCTCGTTCCTACGAGCAGTACTTC	CASSGLPGARSYEQYF
TRBV25-1	TRBJ2-7	-	-	TGTGCCAGCAGTGAAGCATCCGGTTCGGCCCCGGGGGCCTACGAGCAGTACTTC	CASSEASGSAPGAYEQYF